This TCR beta chain comes out of a study of Ad26.COV2.S vaccination and SARS-CoV-2 variants. Study-wide context: Once, or twice with 56 days between doses, Ad26.COV2.S was given intramuscularly. Study-wide points: Marked by substantial breadth, spike-specific CD8+ and CD4+ T cell responses were reportedly seen after vaccination. Relative to placebo recipients, vaccine recipients exhibited elevated spike-specific TCR breadth.

This table comes from immunoSEQ multiplex PCR, and its TCRdb copy is limited to in-frame clones, with some not included. The profile covers 300,000 to 400,000 clones, with around 84% appearing a single time and 1.9% taken by the ten largest. Note on this clone: Its target is unknown.

Treatment given: 19 received Ad26.COV2.S at low or high dose, single or two shots; 5 received placebo; per-sample allocation not given. All samples were drawn on day 63, counting from the first vaccine or placebo injection. Donor was an adult aged 18-55 years in Boston. The CDR3 totals 11 residues. The ends were cut back, 2 bases at V and 4 bases at J, with 5 bases in the middle. Germline values: CDR1 DFQATT, CDR2 SNEGSKA (reference sequence). The rearrangement joins TRBV20-1 to TRBJ1-2; D is undetermined. The TCR sequence derives from a person aged 18-60 years who received the Ad26.COV2.S COVID-19 vaccine or a placebo. The sequencing used peripheral blood, collected in a trial of Ad26.COV2.S vaccine versus placebo. The CDR3 reads CSARQVYGYTF. Here the CDR3 DNA reads TGCAGTGCTAGACAGGTCTATGGCTACACCTTC.